This TCR beta chain was documented in a study of T cells in Graves' hyperthyroidism and ophthalmopathy. Study results and caveats: Appearing also in blood were most of the thyroid clonotypes expanded above 0.001.

The sample, blood from the first hyperthyroidism diagnosis, precedes any ophthalmopathy symptoms. This clonotype appeared many times. The antigen is undetermined. RNA transcripts gave rise to amplified TCR beta CDR3 regions. HTBI primers were the set used in a first-round RT-PCR of the TCR CDR3. TCRdb processed the multiplex PCR reads anew with MiXCR; each CDR3 protein has one entry. This sample has 250,000 to 300,000 distinct CDR3 sequences; roughly 15% occur once, and the top ten carry 10% to 15%. This CDR3 has 13 residues. CDR1 is DFQATT, CDR2 SNEGSKA, per germline (reference sequence). The V gene lost 7 bases and the J gene lost 2 bases, with 12 bases spanning the gap.

The sequence was obtained from a woman in her 40s with Graves' hyperthyroidism that later progressed to Graves' ophthalmopathy. Material for sequencing was blood. The rearrangement uses TRBV20-1 and TRBJ2-4; D perhaps matches TRBD2 (6 bases). Here the CDR3 DNA reads TGCAGTGGTACGGGAGTGTCCAAAAACATTCAGTACTTC. The encoded protein is CSGTGVSKNIQYF.